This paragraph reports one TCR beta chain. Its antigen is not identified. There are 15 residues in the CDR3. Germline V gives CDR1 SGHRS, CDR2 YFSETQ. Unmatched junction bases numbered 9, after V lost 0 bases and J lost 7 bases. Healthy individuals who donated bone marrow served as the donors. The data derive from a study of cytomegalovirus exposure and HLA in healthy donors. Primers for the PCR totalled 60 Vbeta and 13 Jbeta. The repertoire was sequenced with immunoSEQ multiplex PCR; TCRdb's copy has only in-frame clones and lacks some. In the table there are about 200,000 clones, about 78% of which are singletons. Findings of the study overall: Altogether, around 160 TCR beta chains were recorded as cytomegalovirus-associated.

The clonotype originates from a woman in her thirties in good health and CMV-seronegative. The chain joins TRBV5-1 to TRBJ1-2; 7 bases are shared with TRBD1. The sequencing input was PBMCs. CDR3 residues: CASSLEANRGGGYTF. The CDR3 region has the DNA TGCGCCAGCAGCTTGGAAGCCAACAGGGGTGGTGGCTACACCTTC.